This TCR beta chain was found in a study of blood T cells in healthy people across ages. V lost 3 bases and J lost 1, with 9 bases in between. The CDR3 is made up of 14 amino acids. The second PCR ran 7 to 11 cycles with a sample-barcoded 5' primer and J-beta primers. TCRdb processed the 5' RACE reads anew with MiXCR; each CDR3 protein has one entry. The table shows approximately 1.5 million distinct CDR3 sequences, with approximately 42% occurring only once. Sequences were obtained from blood. The rearrangement joins TRBV12-3 or TRBV12-4 to TRBJ1-1, with unresolved D. The TCR sequence derives from a woman younger than 30 in good health. This chain's CDR3 is CASSFVPTNTEAFF. In DNA, the CDR3 is TGTGCCAGCAGTTTTGTACCCACGAACACTGAAGCTTTCTTT.